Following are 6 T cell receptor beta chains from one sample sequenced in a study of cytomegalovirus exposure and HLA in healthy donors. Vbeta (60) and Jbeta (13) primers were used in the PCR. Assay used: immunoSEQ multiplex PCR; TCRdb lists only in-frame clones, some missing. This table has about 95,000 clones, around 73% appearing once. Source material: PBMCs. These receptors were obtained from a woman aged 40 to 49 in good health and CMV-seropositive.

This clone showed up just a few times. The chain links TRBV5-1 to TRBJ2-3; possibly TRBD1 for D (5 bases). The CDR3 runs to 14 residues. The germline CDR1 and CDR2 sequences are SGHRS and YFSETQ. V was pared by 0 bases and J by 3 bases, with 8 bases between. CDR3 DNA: TGCGCCAGCAGCTTGGGACAGACGACAGATACGCAGTATTTT. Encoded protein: CASSLGQTTDTQYF.

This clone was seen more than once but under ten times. The CDR3 here is CASSQERTGLRGYTF. The CDR3, as DNA: TGTGCCAGCAGCCAAGAACGGACAGGGTTAAGGGGCTACACCTTC. The V call is TRBV14, the J call TRBJ1-2, with 8 bases identical to TRBD1. V lost 0 bases and J lost 8; bases outside the gene matches: 8. CDR1 is SGHDN and CDR2 is FVKESK in the germline V gene. The CDR3 sequence is 15 residues long.

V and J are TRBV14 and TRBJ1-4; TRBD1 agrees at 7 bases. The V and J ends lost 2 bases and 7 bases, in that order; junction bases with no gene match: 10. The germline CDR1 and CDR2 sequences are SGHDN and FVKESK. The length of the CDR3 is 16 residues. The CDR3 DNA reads TGTGCCAGCAGCCAATTATCTTTTACAGGGGTTGAAAAACTGTTTTTT. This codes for CASSQLSFTGVEKLFF.

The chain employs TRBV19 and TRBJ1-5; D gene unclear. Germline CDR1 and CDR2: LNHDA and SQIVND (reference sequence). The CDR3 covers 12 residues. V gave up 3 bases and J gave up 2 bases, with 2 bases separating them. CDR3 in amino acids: CASSIGNQPQHF. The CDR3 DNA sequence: TGTGCCAGTAGTATCGGCAATCAGCCCCAGCATTTT.

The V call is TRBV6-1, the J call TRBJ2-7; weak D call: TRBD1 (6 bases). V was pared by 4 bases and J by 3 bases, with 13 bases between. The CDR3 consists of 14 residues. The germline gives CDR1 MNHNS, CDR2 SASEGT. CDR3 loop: CASSVRQESYEQYF. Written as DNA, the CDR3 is TGTGCCAGCAGTGTTCGACAGGAAAGCTACGAGCAGTACTTC.

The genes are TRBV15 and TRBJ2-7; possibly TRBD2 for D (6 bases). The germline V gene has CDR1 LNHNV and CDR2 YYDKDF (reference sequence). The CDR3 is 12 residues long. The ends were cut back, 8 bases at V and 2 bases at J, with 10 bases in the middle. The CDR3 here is CATAEGPYEQYF. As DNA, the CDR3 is TGTGCCACCGCGGAGGGCCCCTACGAGCAGTACTTC.